A selection of T cell receptor beta chains follows, all from one sample in a study of CD8 T cells in ankylosing spondylitis. TCRdb re-called the 5' RACE reads through MiXCR, storing one row per CDR3 protein. The sample has 50,000 to 65,000 distinct CDR3 sequences, roughly 7.4% seen once. Input material: blood, either unsorted or a sorted T cell fraction (not recorded which). The origin of the receptors is a female donor with ankylosing spondylitis or in good health (not recorded which). CDR3s leave out the opening cysteine and the closing phenylalanine or tryptophan. Size tells how often a clone was seen (once, few, many) or the class of an expanded clone, and some rows leave it out.

CDR3aa: ASSSSGGLSSYNEQF
j_gene: TRBJ2-1
v_gene: TRBV5-1
abundance: few
len: 15

CDR3aa: ATSRVLILAEAGTGELF
j_gene: TRBJ2-2
v_gene: TRBV15
abundance: many
len: 17

CDR3aa: ASSLDRPIYEQY
j_gene: TRBJ2-7
v_gene: TRBV5-1
abundance: many
len: 12

CDR3aa: ASSFEGANQPQH
j_gene: TRBJ1-5
v_gene: TRBV12-3/TRBV12-4
abundance: many
len: 12

CDR3aa: ASSQSIRTGPYTDTQY
j_gene: TRBJ2-3
v_gene: TRBV23-1
abundance: many
len: 16

CDR3aa: ASSLDGREETQY
j_gene: TRBJ2-5
v_gene: TRBV11-3
abundance: many
len: 12

CDR3aa: ASSGGSGYGDT
j_gene: TRBJ1-2
v_gene: TRBV5-1
abundance: -
len: 11

CDR3aa: ASRGEGNTEAF
j_gene: TRBJ1-1
v_gene: TRBV5-1
abundance: many
len: 11

CDR3aa: ASSFGQGAAEAF
j_gene: TRBJ1-1
v_gene: TRBV27
abundance: many
len: 12

CDR3aa: ASREGDTQY
j_gene: TRBJ2-3
v_gene: TRBV5-1
abundance: many
len: 9

CDR3aa: AISEPDRANYGYT
j_gene: TRBJ1-2
v_gene: TRBV10-3
abundance: many
len: 13

CDR3aa: ASSLKWQGAEAF
j_gene: TRBJ1-1
v_gene: TRBV5-5
abundance: -
len: 12

CDR3aa: ATSATPDRGPDTQY
j_gene: TRBJ2-3
v_gene: TRBV24-1
abundance: many
len: 14

CDR3aa: ASSRASEPQH
j_gene: TRBJ1-5
v_gene: TRBV3-1
abundance: -
len: 10

CDR3aa: ASSLRTPDEQY
j_gene: TRBJ2-7
v_gene: TRBV5-1
abundance: many
len: 11

CDR3aa: ASSYSTANEKLF
j_gene: TRBJ1-4
v_gene: TRBV6-2/TRBV6-3
abundance: many
len: 12

CDR3aa: GDSQPGTRPYNEQF
j_gene: TRBJ2-1
v_gene: TRBV20-1
abundance: -
len: 14

CDR3aa: AGKRDSLSEKLF
j_gene: TRBJ1-4
v_gene: TRBV6-1
abundance: many
len: 12

CDR3aa: ASSPGPSGAQGDTQY
j_gene: TRBJ2-3
v_gene: TRBV7-6
abundance: many
len: 15

CDR3aa: ASSTRGPTNYGYT
j_gene: TRBJ1-2
v_gene: TRBV6-1
abundance: many
len: 13

CDR3aa: ASSPTSNYGYT
j_gene: TRBJ1-2
v_gene: TRBV18
abundance: many
len: 11

CDR3aa: ASSESLAGAGDQETQY
j_gene: TRBJ2-5
v_gene: TRBV2
abundance: many
len: 16

CDR3aa: AINPGPGDNEQF
j_gene: TRBJ2-1
v_gene: TRBV10-3
abundance: many
len: 12

CDR3aa: ASSRILWSGGSNEKLF
j_gene: TRBJ1-4
v_gene: TRBV28
abundance: -
len: 16

CDR3aa: ASSQRGESYNEQF
j_gene: TRBJ2-1
v_gene: TRBV5-5
abundance: many
len: 13

CDR3aa: ASSPTNTGELF
j_gene: TRBJ2-2
v_gene: TRBV7-6
abundance: many
len: 11

CDR3aa: SVNRGLVEEAF
j_gene: TRBJ1-1
v_gene: TRBV29-1
abundance: -
len: 11

CDR3aa: SARNNQGEGAIDTQY
j_gene: TRBJ2-3
v_gene: TRBV20-1
abundance: many
len: 15

CDR3aa: SARDITGLFYGYT
j_gene: TRBJ1-2
v_gene: TRBV20-1
abundance: many
len: 13

CDR3aa: ASSRDSYGYT
j_gene: TRBJ1-2
v_gene: TRBV19
abundance: many
len: 10

CDR3aa: ASSVGTASNQPQH
j_gene: TRBJ1-5
v_gene: TRBV9
abundance: large
len: 13

CDR3aa: ASSFETGGKTNEKLF
j_gene: TRBJ1-4
v_gene: TRBV11-3
abundance: few
len: 15

CDR3aa: ASSGQENTEAF
j_gene: TRBJ1-1
v_gene: TRBV12-3/TRBV12-4
abundance: many
len: 11

CDR3aa: ASSQDLGRGHYGYT
j_gene: TRBJ1-2
v_gene: TRBV3-1
abundance: many
len: 14

CDR3aa: ASSFLSSGRSSYNEQF
j_gene: TRBJ2-1
v_gene: TRBV6-5
abundance: few
len: 16

CDR3aa: AWSVPSGYGYT
j_gene: TRBJ1-2
v_gene: TRBV30
abundance: once
len: 11

CDR3aa: AISDPGTGRGWNTEAF
j_gene: TRBJ1-1
v_gene: TRBV10-3
abundance: many
len: 16

CDR3aa: ASSPQGDQPQH
j_gene: TRBJ1-5
v_gene: TRBV18
abundance: many
len: 11

CDR3aa: ASSYFRGYGYT
j_gene: TRBJ1-2
v_gene: TRBV6-5
abundance: many
len: 11

CDR3aa: ASSLSWGGSTDTQY
j_gene: TRBJ2-3
v_gene: TRBV5-5
abundance: many
len: 14

CDR3aa: ASSLVQGDNYGYT
j_gene: TRBJ1-2
v_gene: TRBV5-4
abundance: many
len: 13

CDR3aa: ASSYAYSEGNEQF
j_gene: TRBJ2-1
v_gene: TRBV6-5
abundance: many
len: 13

CDR3aa: ASKWTQLLGDTQY
j_gene: TRBJ2-3
v_gene: TRBV28
abundance: -
len: 13

CDR3aa: ASSQDGTVYGYT
j_gene: TRBJ1-2
v_gene: TRBV3-1
abundance: -
len: 12

CDR3aa: SARPLLRLAGGTGETQY
j_gene: TRBJ2-5
v_gene: TRBV20-1
abundance: many
len: 17

CDR3aa: ASSLVLGAAGVSTDTQY
j_gene: TRBJ2-3
v_gene: TRBV28
abundance: -
len: 17